A single TCR beta chain is shown here with its context. Method: immunoSEQ multiplex PCR; TCRdb's copy keeps in-frame clones and lacks some. This repertoire shows a few hundred thousand clones, roughly 80% found once; its top ten account for just under 20%. These data come from a study of blood T cell repertoires in COVID-19. V lost 4 bases and J 10 bases, leaving 11 bases between the germline ends. The germline V gene has CDR1 MNHNY and CDR2 SVGAGI (reference sequence). The CDR3 runs 12 residues. This receptor was identified in a young man with active or convalescent COVID-19. Sequencing was done on a sample of peripheral blood. The chain joins TRBV6-6 to TRBJ2-1; D might be TRBD1 (5 bases). CDR3 in DNA: TGTGCCAGCAGTTTCAGGGTTGGGGAGCAGTTCTTC. It translates to CASSFRVGEQFF.